A single T cell receptor beta chain is shown here with its context. Generated by immunoSEQ multiplex PCR, the TCRdb table keeps only in-frame clones and is missing some. The table records approximately 250,000 clones, around nine tenths of them present only once. The germline CDR1 and CDR2 sequences are SGHAT and FQNNGV. The CDR3 consists of 15 residues. Trimming removed 6 bases from V and 4 bases from J, with 19 bases in between. The entry originates in a study of blood T cell repertoires in COVID-19. The sample comprised PBMCs or T cells enriched from blood (not recorded which). The chain couples TRBV11-2 to TRBJ2-7; weak D call: TRBD1 (5 bases). This TCR was recovered from a woman between 25 and 40 years old who had recovered from COVID-19. CDR3 residues: CASRSLQGWPYEQYF. DNA for the CDR3: TGTGCCAGCAGATCATTGCAGGGTTGGCCTTACGAGCAGTACTTC.